The rows below give T cell receptor beta chains drawn from one sample of a study of tumor-infiltrating lymphocytes in primary liver carcinoma. TCRdb re-derived calls from the multiplex PCR reads in MiXCR, one entry per CDR3 protein. The table lists about 200,000 distinct CDR3 sequences, around four fifths of them singletons, with approximately 18% in the top ten. The sequenced material came from tumor tissue from primary liver carcinoma. These receptors all come from a man aged 35 to 55 with primary liver carcinoma and hepatitis B virus infection. CDR3s include the opening cysteine and the closing phenylalanine or tryptophan. Fields, in order: clone size, CDR3 length, V gene, J gene, D gene, CDR3 protein, CDR3 DNA. The D gene is left open where the match is weak. Only part of the rows carry a size: once, few, many, or a class if the clone is expanded.

clone_size: -
cdr3_length: 14
v_call: TRBV10-3
j_call: TRBJ2-7
d_call: TRBD2
cdr3_aa: CVIGGLVGDYEQYF
cdr3_nt: TGTGTCATCGGAGGACTAGTGGGAGACTACGAGCAGTACTTC

clone_size: -
cdr3_length: 16
v_call: TRBV6-5
j_call: TRBJ1-1
d_call: -
cdr3_aa: CASSYDAGSSNTGAFF
cdr3_nt: TGTGCCAGCAGTTACGATGCAGGGTCCTCGAACACTGGAGCTTTCTTT

clone_size: once
cdr3_length: 17
v_call: TRBV12-3/TRBV12-4
j_call: TRBJ1-5
d_call: TRBD1
cdr3_aa: CANSSGTGGDGHQPQHF
cdr3_nt: TGTGCCAACAGTTCCGGGACAGGGGGTGACGGGCATCAGCCCCAGCATTTT

clone_size: -
cdr3_length: 14
v_call: TRBV4-2
j_call: TRBJ1-4
d_call: -
cdr3_aa: CASIPGRTQEKLFF
cdr3_nt: TGTGCCAGCATCCCTGGCAGGACGCAGGAGAAACTGTTTTTT

clone_size: -
cdr3_length: 16
v_call: TRBV6-5
j_call: TRBJ2-7
d_call: TRBD2
cdr3_aa: CACKGGTSGDSYEQYF
cdr3_nt: TGTGCCTGCAAGGGGGGTACTAGCGGGGATAGCTACGAGCAGTACTTC

clone_size: -
cdr3_length: 14
v_call: TRBV29-1
j_call: TRBJ1-4
d_call: TRBD1
cdr3_aa: CSVQEGGLNEKLFF
cdr3_nt: TGCAGCGTCCAAGAAGGGGGCCTGAATGAAAAACTGTTTTTT

clone_size: few
cdr3_length: 14
v_call: TRBV11-2
j_call: TRBJ2-1
d_call: -
cdr3_aa: CASSLSEFDNEQFF
cdr3_nt: TGTGCCAGTAGCTTGTCGGAGTTTGACAATGAGCAGTTCTTC

clone_size: -
cdr3_length: 13
v_call: TRBV28
j_call: TRBJ1-2
d_call: -
cdr3_aa: CASSLTGNYGYTF
cdr3_nt: TGTGCCAGCAGCTTGACGGGAAACTATGGCTACACCTTC

clone_size: -
cdr3_length: 15
v_call: TRBV9
j_call: TRBJ2-1
d_call: -
cdr3_aa: CASSVGWINDNEQFF
cdr3_nt: TGTGCAAGCAGCGTAGGCTGGATTAATGACAATGAGCAATTCTTC

clone_size: -
cdr3_length: 14
v_call: TRBV11-2
j_call: TRBJ2-7
d_call: -
cdr3_aa: CVSNLWGYQDEQYF
cdr3_nt: TGTGTCAGCAACCTCTGGGGCTATCAGGACGAGCAGTACTTC

clone_size: -
cdr3_length: 12
v_call: TRBV4-1
j_call: TRBJ2-1
d_call: TRBD2
cdr3_aa: CAGSQTSDEQFF
cdr3_nt: TGTGCCGGCAGCCAAACTAGCGATGAGCAGTTCTTC

clone_size: -
cdr3_length: 17
v_call: TRBV4-1
j_call: TRBJ2-2
d_call: -
cdr3_aa: CASSPQTGVLNTGGCFF
cdr3_nt: TGCGCCAGCAGCCCCCAAACAGGGGTCCTAAACACCGGGGGCTGTTTTTTT

clone_size: -
cdr3_length: 13
v_call: TRBV29-1
j_call: TRBJ1-5
d_call: TRBD1
cdr3_aa: CSVKTGGNQPQHF
cdr3_nt: TGCAGCGTCAAAACAGGGGGCAATCAGCCCCAGCATTTT

clone_size: -
cdr3_length: 15
v_call: TRBV29-1
j_call: TRBJ2-3
d_call: -
cdr3_aa: CSFELRDRGTDTQYF
cdr3_nt: TGCAGCTTTGAGTTGCGGGATAGGGGAACAGATACCCAGTATTTT

clone_size: -
cdr3_length: 16
v_call: TRBV19
j_call: TRBJ1-5
d_call: -
cdr3_aa: CASSIGGQGSNQPQHF
cdr3_nt: TGTGCCAGTAGTATAGGGGGGCAGGGAAGCAATCAGCCCCAGCATTTT

clone_size: -
cdr3_length: 15
v_call: TRBV6-1
j_call: TRBJ2-3
d_call: TRBD2
cdr3_aa: CAGSGLAGGPDTQYF
cdr3_nt: TGTGCCGGTAGTGGACTAGCGGGAGGGCCAGATACGCAGTATTTT

clone_size: -
cdr3_length: 14
v_call: TRBV12-3/TRBV12-4
j_call: TRBJ1-3
d_call: TRBD1
cdr3_aa: CASSFQGAGNTIYF
cdr3_nt: TGTGCCAGCAGTTTTCAGGGGGCTGGAAATACCATATATTTT

clone_size: -
cdr3_length: 16
v_call: TRBV6-1
j_call: TRBJ2-2
d_call: TRBD1
cdr3_aa: CASSEAQGQGTRELFF
cdr3_nt: TGTGCCAGCAGTGAAGCTCAGGGACAGGGGACCCGGGAGCTGTTTTTT

clone_size: -
cdr3_length: 15
v_call: TRBV6-2/TRBV6-3
j_call: TRBJ2-1
d_call: TRBD1
cdr3_aa: CTSSLLDRGYNEVFF
cdr3_nt: TGTACCAGCAGCTTACTCGACAGGGGCTACAATGAGGTGTTCTTC

clone_size: -
cdr3_length: 16
v_call: TRBV4-3
j_call: TRBJ2-1
d_call: TRBD2
cdr3_aa: CASSPYATSGSNKQFF
cdr3_nt: TGCGCCAGCAGCCCCTACGCGACTAGCGGGAGTAATAAGCAGTTCTTC

clone_size: -
cdr3_length: 16
v_call: TRBV7-3
j_call: TRBJ2-2
d_call: TRBD2
cdr3_aa: CASSPYSGGDTGELFF
cdr3_nt: TGTGCCAGCAGCCCATATAGCGGGGGGGACACCGGGGAGCTGTTTTTT

clone_size: -
cdr3_length: 14
v_call: TRBV6-5
j_call: TRBJ2-3
d_call: TRBD2
cdr3_aa: CASALAGETYTQYF
cdr3_nt: TGTGCCAGCGCACTAGCGGGAGAAACATATACGCAATATTTT

clone_size: -
cdr3_length: 17
v_call: TRBV6-1
j_call: TRBJ2-1
d_call: TRBD2
cdr3_aa: CASILTRGGTRDNEQLF
cdr3_nt: TGTGCCAGCATTCTAACGAGAGGTGGGACTAGAGACAATGAACAGCTCTTC

clone_size: many
cdr3_length: 12
v_call: TRBV30
j_call: TRBJ2-7
d_call: -
cdr3_aa: CAWTGALYEQYF
cdr3_nt: TGTGCCTGGACAGGGGCCCTCTACGAGCAGTACTTC

clone_size: -
cdr3_length: 13
v_call: TRBV10-3
j_call: TRBJ2-7
d_call: TRBD1
cdr3_aa: CTIRTDRADEQYF
cdr3_nt: TGTACCATCAGGACTGACAGGGCCGACGAGCAGTACTTC

clone_size: once
cdr3_length: 17
v_call: TRBV11-2
j_call: TRBJ2-7
d_call: TRBD2
cdr3_aa: CASRQGLEGGSSYEQYF
cdr3_nt: TGTGCTAGCAGACAAGGACTAGAGGGAGGGTCGTCCTACGAGCAGTACTTC

clone_size: -
cdr3_length: 14
v_call: TRBV5-1
j_call: TRBJ1-1
d_call: -
cdr3_aa: CANSLEGMNTEAFF
cdr3_nt: TGCGCCAACAGCCTGGAAGGCATGAACACTGAAGCTTTCTTT

clone_size: -
cdr3_length: 14
v_call: TRBV29-1
j_call: TRBJ1-1
d_call: TRBD1
cdr3_aa: CSVTGDAMNTEAYF
cdr3_nt: TGCAGCGTGACAGGGGATGCAATGAACACTGAAGCATACTTT

clone_size: -
cdr3_length: 16
v_call: TRBV7-8
j_call: TRBJ2-3
d_call: TRBD2
cdr3_aa: CANSYGLADNTDTQYF
cdr3_nt: TGTGCCAACAGCTACGGACTAGCGGACAACACAGATACGCAGTATTTT

clone_size: once
cdr3_length: 16
v_call: TRBV5-6
j_call: TRBJ1-6
d_call: -
cdr3_aa: CASFGRSSSYNSPIHF
cdr3_nt: TGTGCCAGTTTCGGCAGGTCGAGCTCCTATAATTCACCCATCCACTTT

clone_size: -
cdr3_length: 12
v_call: TRBV10-3
j_call: TRBJ2-5
d_call: -
cdr3_aa: CASCSQWETQYF
cdr3_nt: TGTGCCAGCTGCTCCCAGTGGGAGACCCAGTACTTC

clone_size: -
cdr3_length: 16
v_call: TRBV6-2/TRBV6-3
j_call: TRBJ2-2
d_call: -
cdr3_aa: CACSYLSRVASRELFF
cdr3_nt: TGTGCCTGCAGTTATTTGAGCAGGGTGGCATCCCGGGAGCTGTTTTTT

clone_size: -
cdr3_length: 16
v_call: TRBV12-3/TRBV12-4
j_call: TRBJ1-1
d_call: -
cdr3_aa: CASSFFLEQGNNEAFF
cdr3_nt: TGTGCCAGCAGTTTCTTCTTGGAACAGGGAAACAATGAAGCTTTCTTT

clone_size: many
cdr3_length: 15
v_call: TRBV28
j_call: TRBJ2-1
d_call: TRBD1
cdr3_aa: CASSLTGSSYNEQFF
cdr3_nt: TGTGCCAGCAGTTTGACAGGGAGCTCCTACAATGAGCAGTTCTTC

clone_size: -
cdr3_length: 15
v_call: TRBV7-9
j_call: TRBJ2-1
d_call: -
cdr3_aa: CASRDSLCENNEQFF
cdr3_nt: TGTGCCAGCAGAGACAGTTTATGCGAAAACAATGAGCAGTTCTTC

clone_size: many
cdr3_length: 15
v_call: TRBV6-2/TRBV6-3
j_call: TRBJ2-7
d_call: -
cdr3_aa: CASIKASGRSYEQYF
cdr3_nt: TGTGCCAGCATTAAGGCCAGCGGTAGGTCCTACGAGCAGTACTTC

clone_size: -
cdr3_length: 15
v_call: TRBV30
j_call: TRBJ2-1
d_call: TRBD2
cdr3_aa: CAWSLTGHGEGEQLF
cdr3_nt: TGTGCATGGAGTCTTACGGGGCATGGGGAGGGTGAGCAGTTATTC

clone_size: -
cdr3_length: 15
v_call: TRBV7-3
j_call: TRBJ2-5
d_call: TRBD2
cdr3_aa: CASSLAGGPLETQNF
cdr3_nt: TGTGCCAGCAGCTTAGCGGGAGGGCCCTTAGAGACCCAGAACTTC

clone_size: -
cdr3_length: 15
v_call: TRBV11-3
j_call: TRBJ2-7
d_call: TRBD1
cdr3_aa: CASSIGGASHDEQYF
cdr3_nt: TGTGCCAGCAGCATAGGGGGCGCGAGTCACGACGAGCAGTACTTC

clone_size: -
cdr3_length: 10
v_call: TRBV29-1
j_call: TRBJ2-1
d_call: TRBD2
cdr3_aa: CSVIREEQSF
cdr3_nt: TGCAGCGTTATCCGGGAGGAGCAGTCCTTC

clone_size: -
cdr3_length: 19
v_call: TRBV11-2
j_call: TRBJ2-5
d_call: TRBD2
cdr3_aa: CISSFGSPLAGGRGETQYF
cdr3_nt: TGTATCAGCAGCTTTGGTAGCCCTCTAGCGGGAGGGCGGGGAGAGACCCAGTACTTC

clone_size: -
cdr3_length: 16
v_call: TRBV5-5
j_call: TRBJ2-3
d_call: -
cdr3_aa: CASSIPTNASTDTHYF
cdr3_nt: TGTGCCAGCAGCATCCCCACTAACGCCAGCACAGATACGCACTATTTT

clone_size: -
cdr3_length: 15
v_call: TRBV11-2
j_call: TRBJ2-5
d_call: -
cdr3_aa: CTSSPAGLVPETQYF
cdr3_nt: TGTACCAGCAGCCCCGCCGGGCTAGTCCCAGAGACCCAGTATTTC

clone_size: -
cdr3_length: 14
v_call: TRBV6-6
j_call: TRBJ1-2
d_call: -
cdr3_aa: CGSRKPESLYGYTF
cdr3_nt: TGTGGCAGCAGAAAACCGGAGAGCCTCTATGGCTACACCTTC

clone_size: many
cdr3_length: 13
v_call: TRBV5-1
j_call: TRBJ2-7
d_call: -
cdr3_aa: CASSLTSSYEQYF
cdr3_nt: TGCGCCAGCAGCTTGACCAGTTCCTACGAGCAGTACTTC